This TCR beta chain was identified in a study of shared clonotypes between healthy human individuals. This clone was observed once. The same CDR3 also results from other DNA sequences found in this sample. TCRdb keeps only in-frame clones here, not all; method: immunoSEQ multiplex PCR. The repertoire has around 480,000 clones, 60% to 80% of them found once; the top ten carry around 12%. Germline V CDR1 and CDR2: MGHRA, YSYEKL. V shed 0 bases and J shed 1 base, with 6 bases lying between them. CDR3 length: 14 amino acids. Sequenced material: PBMCs. The sequence was collected from a woman aged 40 to 49 in good health. Some clones in this sample may be carry-over from other donors' samples. V gene TRBV4-1 combines with J gene TRBJ1-2; D remains ambiguous. The CDR3 region is CASSQETLNYGYTF. In DNA form, the CDR3 reads TGCGCCAGCAGCCAAGAGACCCTTAACTATGGCTACACCTTC.